This T cell receptor (beta chain) was recovered during a study of blood T cell repertoires in COVID-19. Study context: The cDNA or gDNA used as material had been derived from T cells, B-cell-depleted T cells, or PBMCs.

Germline V gene data show CDR1 as WNHNN and CDR2 as SYGVQD (reference sequence). This CDR3 has 15 amino acids. V was pared by 4 bases and J by 2 bases, with 4 bases of the junction left unmatched. Per the authors' pipeline: Reference gene primer amplification yielded estimated nucleated cell counts. Clones were read by immunoSEQ multiplex PCR, and TCRdb kept only the in-frame ones, dropping some. D and trimming come from the DNA, and the V and J calls and clone size come from that table. The sample has roughly 45,000 clones; roughly 86% are singletons. V is TRBV10-1 and J is TRBJ2-1; 8 nucleotides align to TRBD2. Sample: peripheral blood. The TCR comes from a man in his fifties or sixties with active COVID-19. The CDR3 loop is CASSAQLAAYNEQFF. CDR3 nucleotides: TGCGCCAGCAGTGCCCAACTAGCGGCCTACAATGAGCAGTTCTTC.